This T cell receptor (beta chain) was sequenced in a study of shared T cell receptors in the human thymus. The CDR3 runs 17 residues. V shed 4 bases, J shed 5 bases, and the junction held 13 bases outside the gene matches. Germline CDR1 MGHDK, CDR2 SYGVNS. Produced via immunoSEQ multiplex PCR; TCRdb's table is partial and in-frame only. The repertoire holds about 660,000 clones, with roughly 90% as singletons. In addition, the sample was reused for a study of human thymus T cells. As that study records: Having corrective surgery for congenital heart defects, healthy Finnish infants were the ones who donated.

Sequencing was carried out using thymocytes. The clonotype comes from a boy under two years old with a congenital heart defect. The rearrangement links TRBV25-1 to TRBJ2-1; TRBD1 matches at 8 bases. The CDR3 nucleotides read TGTGCCAGCAGTGCTCCAAACAGGACAGGGCCAAACAATGAGCAGTTCTTC. This gives the protein CASSAPNRTGPNNEQFF.